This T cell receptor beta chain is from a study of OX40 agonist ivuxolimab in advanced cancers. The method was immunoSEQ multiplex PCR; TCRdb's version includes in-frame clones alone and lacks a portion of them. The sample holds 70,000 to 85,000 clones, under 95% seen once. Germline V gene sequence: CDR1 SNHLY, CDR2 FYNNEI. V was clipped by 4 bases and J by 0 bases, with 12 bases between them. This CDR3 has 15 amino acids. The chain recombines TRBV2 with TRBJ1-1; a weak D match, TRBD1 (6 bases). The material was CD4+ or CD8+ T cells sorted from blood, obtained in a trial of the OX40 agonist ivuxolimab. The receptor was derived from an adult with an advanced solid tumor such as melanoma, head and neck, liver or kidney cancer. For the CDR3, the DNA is TGTGCCAGCAGTGCGCAGGGGATGATGAACACTGAAGCTTTCTTT. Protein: CASSAQGMMNTEAFF. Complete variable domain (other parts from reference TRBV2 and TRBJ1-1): EPEVTQTPSHQVTQMGQEVILRCVPISNHLYFYWYRQILGQKVEFLVSFYNNEISEKSEIFDDQFSVERPDGSNFTLKIRSTKLEDSAMYFCASSAQGMMNTEAFFGQGTRLTVV.